This T cell receptor beta chain was recorded in a study of T cells in Graves' hyperthyroidism and ophthalmopathy. The CDR3 is 13 residues long. Germline V gene lookup returns CDR1 LGHDT and CDR2 YNNKEL (reference sequence). Hyperthyroidism patients were newly diagnosed, had disease duration under 2 months, and were aged 18 to 65 years. The PBMCs had their origin in about 9.7 ml of fresh peripheral blood. To note about this clonotype: Its cognate antigen is unknown.

Overall study findings and caveats: Model predictions of ophthalmopathy came a median around 6.5 months before onset.

From RNA transcripts, TCR beta CDR3 regions were amplified. An initial round of RT-PCR targeting the TCR CDR3 relied on the HTBI primer set. TCRdb re-analysed the multiplex PCR reads in MiXCR, keeping a single row per CDR3 protein. The repertoire holds 250,000 to 350,000 distinct CDR3 sequences, with roughly 15% as singletons. The genes are TRBV3-1 and TRBJ2-1; D uncertain. Judging by the DNA end, TRBJ2-7 fits better; the J call may be wrong. The sample comprised blood. This TCR derives from a man aged 25 to 40 with Graves' hyperthyroidism. DNA for the CDR3: TGTGCCAGCAGCCAACGCGGCTACAATGAGCAGTACTTC. Translating it yields CASSQRGYNEQYF.